This TCR beta chain was documented in a study of CD8+ T cells in alopecia areata. Broader study findings: Clonality exceeded that of normal scalp in lesional scalp, most notably in alopecia totalis/universalis. Tofacitinib significantly decreased scalp clonality and expanded CD8+ clones among top 100.

The treatment denotes: oral pan-JAK inhibitor, 5-10 mg twice daily. Individuals with alopecia areata gave both lesional scalp punch biopsies and peripheral blood for collection. Researchers picked out CD4+ and CD8+ T cells from PBMCs by sorting. cDNA serving as the sequencing template came from extracted, reverse transcribed RNA. Method: immunoSEQ multiplex PCR; TCRdb's copy keeps in-frame clones and lacks some. The sample carries 130,000 or so clones, 85% to 90% recorded once. As regards this clone: Its antigen is undetermined.

The clonotype comes from a human donor with alopecia areata. The starting material was CD8+ T cells sorted from blood, obtained at week 4, from a patient treated with tofacitinib.

CDR3 DNA: TGCAGCCGGGGACAGGACTCTGGGGCCAACGTCCTGACTTTC. Protein: CSRGQDSGANVLTF. The V gene is TRBV29-1, the J gene TRBJ2-6; 8 nucleotides align to TRBD1. Germline values: CDR1 SQVTM, CDR2 ANQGSEA. Trimming removed 8 bases from V and 0 bases from J; junction bases left unmatched: 3. This CDR3 comprises 14 residues.